One sample yielded the 3 T cell receptor beta chains listed below, sequenced in a study of cytomegalovirus exposure and HLA in healthy donors. PCR used 60 Vbeta primers and 13 Jbeta primers. Only in-frame clones appear in the TCRdb table, and some are missing; sequencing was by immunoSEQ multiplex PCR. The data hold more than 150,000 clones, with 75% to 85% observed a single time. Sample: PBMCs. These receptors were collected from a boy younger than 18 in good health and CMV-seronegative.

V is TRBV11-2 and J is TRBJ1-1; D perhaps matches TRBD1 (5 bases). With 5 bases removed from V and 5 bases from J, the gap between germline ends came to 21 bases. The CDR3 runs 16 residues. Germline V lookup: CDR1 SGHAT, CDR2 FQNNGV. The CDR3 sequence is CASSATSGVGVTEAFF. The CDR3, as DNA: TGTGCCAGCAGCGCGACCTCGGGGGTGGGGGTGACTGAAGCTTTCTTT.

This clone was picked up a small number of times. The genes are TRBV4-3 and TRBJ1-4; TRBD1 matches 9 bases. CDR1 and CDR2 (germline): LGHNA, YSLEER. The CDR3 covers 15 residues. V was clipped by 3 bases and J by 3 bases; unmatched bases: 2. The CDR3 loop is CASSQDRGSNEKLFF. In DNA, the CDR3 is TGCGCCAGCAGCCAGGACAGGGGATCTAATGAAAAACTGTTTTTT.

This clone was recorded a few times. V and J are TRBV9 and TRBJ2-7; D not resolved. V was shortened by 4 bases and J by 3 bases, with 14 bases between the two germline ends. The length of the CDR3 is 14 residues. Germline V gene data show CDR1 as SGDLS and CDR2 as YYNGEE. The CDR3 region is CASSPRFEVYEQYF. CDR3 DNA: TGTGCCAGCAGCCCCCGCTTTGAGGTCTACGAGCAGTACTTC.